This record concerns one TCR beta chain sequence. No antigen is known for it. Base qualities were left out, and no much larger clone turns up one base away. The CDR3 sequence holds 14 residues, the cysteine and phenylalanine included. The entry retains the CDR3 DNA only, 42 bases that are in frame from base 1. CDR1 ENHRY and CDR2 SYGVKD were looked up in the germline V gene. The germline V and J ends show losses of 10 bases and 5 bases respectively, and no gene match explains 12 bases of the junction. In total, around 600 healthy bone marrow donors made up the cohort. At the time of sampling, every cohort member was nominally healthy, though immune exposures that went unrecorded were likely present. The donor was CMV seronegative and was included in the group of about 350 seronegative cohort members. A peripheral blood sample was provided by each donor, and peripheral blood mononuclear cells were used for TCR beta sequencing. Genomic DNA was extracted from the blood cell samples with the Qiagen DNeasy Blood Extraction Kit.

The data were obtained in a study of cytomegalovirus exposure and HLA in healthy donors (dated by TCRdb to about 2017). Background for the entire study: An earlier analysis of more than 550 of the donors reported 276 Gb of sequence data and 95 million to 130 million unique TCR beta sequences obtained from approximately 180 million T cells. An early release that covered fewer than 750 HLA-typed donors contained approximately 300 gigabases of sequencing data and about 93 million unique TCR sequences. Of the 350 to 450 genotyped donors, 81% fell in the genetic ancestry cluster associated with self-reported Caucasian donors. The study was designed to test whether signatures of past pathogen exposure could be identified by cataloging public T cell receptors. The study profiled the T cell repertoires of about 640 subjects by immunosequencing and related them to cytomegalovirus serostatus. Along with the approximately 700-subject first cohort, a separate validation cohort of roughly 110 different subjects was used. To predict cytomegalovirus infection status, the study brought together high-throughput TCR immunosequencing, statistical association of individual TCRs with disease status, and machine learning. To study patterns of TCR occurrence, a later analysis re-analyzed previously published TCR beta repertoires from 650 to 750 donors and added high-resolution HLA genotyping. Rather than drawing on any new phenotypic data, the later analysis identified candidate immune exposures from TCR beta sequences and the way those sequences occurred across donors. To decide whether each TCR beta V gene segment behaved as functional or pseudogenic, an earlier analysis of over 500 of the donors relied on high-throughput TCR beta sequencing. Alongside the repertoire data, information on donor age, sex, ethnicity and CMV serostatus was compiled. In a later genetic analysis, genome-wide SNP genotypes for about 55% of the roughly 670 donors were used, and that subset was treated as a discovery cohort. All discovery cohort repertoires had been generated using a single sequencing platform. Class I and class II HLA loci were covered by the typing at four-digit resolution. Typing coverage varied by locus: roughly 629-640 donors for A, B, C, DRB1 and DQB1; approximately 500 for DQA1; approximately 610 for DPA1; 450 to 480 for DPB1. Because of strong linkage in the cohort, 4 to 6 DR-DQ haplotypes were treated as single units for association and clustering. On average, roughly 250,000 unique TCR beta nucleotide sequences were sequenced per donor among 398 genotyped donors of the cohort, with 15% to 20% of those sequences being non-productive.

To prepare the library, the immunoSEQ multiplex PCR assay was applied. For the multiplex PCR, a mixture combining 60 forward primers for TCR Vbeta segments and 13 reverse primers for TCR Jbeta segments was used. The CDR3 region of rearranged TCR beta genes was amplified from genomic DNA by a multiplex PCR assay. On the Illumina HiSeq System, the amplified TCR beta libraries were sequenced as 87-base-pair reads. In the authors' own workflow: Across the 700 or so repertoires, a later analysis counted some 80 million unique TCR beta chains, 9.5 million to 13 million of which were shared by at least two donors. A nearest-neighbor algorithm error-corrected the raw reads and collapsed the reads into unique sequences, merging closely related sequences to remove PCR and sequencing errors. Alignment of CDR3 sequences to IMGT reference sequences was used to assign V, D and J gene segments. For a sequence to be retained, a match of at least six nucleotides to both a V gene segment and a J gene segment was required. A rearrangement counted as productive if the CDR3 had no stop codons and remained in frame with V and J, and every other rearrangement counted as non-productive. CDR3 was defined according to IMGT convention as the region running from the second conserved V-encoded cysteine to the conserved J-encoded phenylalanine. In an earlier analysis of more than 550 of the donors, sequences lacking an unambiguous match to a single V gene segment were excluded. An earlier analysis of over 450 of the donors classified V segments as functional when productive rearrangements were above 56.7% and as segregating when the standard deviation between donors was above 5%. To diagnose cytomegalovirus status from the catalog of TCR beta chain sequences, a statistical classification framework was built. V and J gene assignment, in a later analysis, came from comparing TCR nucleotide sequences with IMGT/GENE-DB human TR gene sequences. A later analysis assigned CDR3 sequences and most-parsimonious VDJ recombination scenarios with the TCRdist pipeline. In a later analysis, each TCR beta chain was defined by its CDR3 amino acid sequence together with its V-gene family, and reads lacking a unique V-gene family were excluded. In a later analysis, fewer than 650 highly shared, low-generation-probability nucleotide sequences were removed to address suspected cross-contamination and a sequencing artifact. For each public chain, a later analysis derived a clonal expansion index from normalized ranks of inferred template counts within each repertoire. In a later analysis, generation probabilities were computed with a VDJ recombination model fitted to out-of-frame rearrangements, and the resulting probabilities were checked against IGoR. In a later analysis, TCR-TCR, TCR-HLA and TCR-CMV co-occurrence was scored with hypergeometric tests, and a repertoire-size bias correction was applied to TCR pairs. To estimate false discovery rates, a later analysis permuted the HLA or CMV assignments 20 times. A later analysis grouped co-occurring TCRs with DBSCAN, adding TCRdist sequence similarity when clustering within HLA-allele-positive subsets. Co-occurrence clustering excluded repertoires with fewer than 30,000 or more than 120,000 public chains, plus five with anomalous nucleotide sharing. Drawn from immuneACCESS, this table holds only the in-frame rearrangements with V and J called that TCRdb kept. Clones are partly lost; checked studies trace under half to an unresolved V gene and leave the rest unexplained. V, J and clone size were drawn from that table, and D and trimming were deduced from the DNA. The sample has roughly 190,000 clones on record, 87% of them singletons. The ten largest account for over 1% of the sample.

The paper as a whole reports these results and caveats: Immune exposure information for the cohort was limited to CMV serostatus. Linkage disequilibrium might explain the correlated functional status among segregating V segments, but an unknown experimental factor could not be ruled out. In vitro tests confirmed that a few of the cytomegalovirus-associated TCR beta chains recognize cytomegalovirus antigens. Compared with the roughly 670-donor mean, donors in an Asian-associated ancestry cluster had fewer N-insertions in productive TCRs, according to a later genetic analysis. Several of the top co-occurrence clusters appeared to be linked to parvovirus B19, influenza, CMV and Epstein-Barr virus, according to a later analysis. An earlier analysis of approximately 600 of the donors showed that most TCR beta V segments appeared in productive rearrangements either about 87% or about 30% of the time, which broadly matched IMGT annotations. Because HLA typing was unavailable for some donors at each locus, only the typed subset was used in association tests. The 87-base-pair reads could not distinguish some IMGT-functional V segments, including TRBV6-2 and TRBV6-3, so those segments were excluded. In a later analysis, HLA-associated TCR beta chains were found to be more clonally expanded and to have lower generation probabilities than equally common non-associated chains. Most TCR sequences were seen in very few donors, while some public TCRs were found in many individuals. Over 15 rarely observed V segments, including chromosome 9 orphons, were excluded from the earlier analysis of almost 600 of the donors because counts were too low. Specific HLA alleles were associated with more than 15,000 TCR beta sequences at a false discovery rate of 0.05 in a later analysis. A later analysis found that most CMV-associated TCR beta chains appeared HLA-restricted, with HLA associations seemingly driven largely by CMV exposure. Roughly uniform sequencing depth across donors was assumed in presence/absence analyses, although this assumption may not hold. This cohort had only TCR beta chains sequenced, and the lack of alpha or paired-chain data limited which features could be detected. V-gene and J-gene trimming of TCR beta chains was associated with a missense DCLRE1C variant in a later genetic analysis, and the association was replicated in an independent cohort. The study gave a list of 150 to 200 TCR beta chains associated with cytomegalovirus. The authors suggested that the approach could potentially be generalized to other disease states and immunological phenotypes. A cluster of highly shared sequence variants was judged likely to be a technical artifact of the sequencing pipeline. Strong co-occurrence of HLA alleles, especially DR and DQ, made assigning TCR associations to individual alleles difficult. A further reported finding was that TCR beta sequences accurately predicted the HLA-A and HLA-B alleles for most subjects in the first cohort. The classifier was reported to diagnose cytomegalovirus status with high specificity and sensitivity in both the original cohort and the validation cohort. A later analysis found that TCR association rates varied across HLA loci, with DRB1 alleles showing the most associated TCRs and HLA-C alleles the fewest.

The sequence derives from a man aged 30 to 39 in good health and CMV-seronegative. Sequencing input: PBMCs. This sequence uses TRBV10-3 and TRBJ2-7; 9 of the junction bases match TRBD1. The sequence in DNA is TGTGCCAGCGAGACCGGGACAGGGTACCACGAGCAGTACTTC. It encodes CASETGTGYHEQYF.